These 32 T cell receptor beta chains were sequenced from one sample in a study of blood T cell repertoires in COVID-19. Sequencing was performed with immunoSEQ multiplex PCR; in TCRdb, only in-frame clones are kept and a portion is missing. Of 250,000 or so clones listed, around nine tenths are singletons. Sequencing used PBMCs or T cells enriched from blood (not recorded which). The origin of the receptors is a woman between 18 and 30 years old who had recovered from COVID-19.

This chain uses TRBV7-8 with TRBJ1-2; tentative D call: TRBD1 (5 bases). The CDR3 is 13 amino acids. Germline assignment: CDR1 SGHVS and CDR2 FQNEAQ. V gave up 8 bases and J gave up 7 bases, with 17 bases separating them. The DNA of the CDR3 is TGTGCCAGCGGAGGGGTGCCCCTGCTTGGCTACACCTTC. This codes for CASGGVPLLGYTF.

The J gene is TRBJ2-1, the V gene TRBV2; 7 bases are shared with TRBD2. This CDR3 contains 14 residues. Germline assignment: CDR1 SNHLY and CDR2 FYNNEI. J gave up 6 bases and V 8 bases, and 10 bases lay outside the gene matches. CDR3 sequence reads: CASGVGGTTNEQFF. The CDR3, as DNA: TGTGCCAGCGGAGTGGGTGGGACTACCAATGAGCAGTTCTTC.

The sample holds a few counts of this clone. J is TRBJ1-6 and V is TRBV5-1; 12 bases match TRBD1. This CDR3 comprises 17 residues. Germline V gene sequence: CDR1 SGHRS, CDR2 YFSETQ. V lost 2 bases to trimming and J lost 7 bases; unmatched junction nucleotides: 7. The CDR3 DNA reads as TGCGCCAGCAGCTTAGGGACAGGGGGCGAAGTGAATTCACCCCTCCACTTT. Translation gives CASSLGTGGEVNSPLHF.

In this sample, this clone turned up a few times. The rearrangement joins TRBV10-3 to TRBJ1-1; D uncertain. The germline V and J ends were trimmed by 2 bases and 1 base, with 8 bases remaining between them. Germline CDR1 is ENHRY and CDR2 is SYGVKD. The CDR3 extends over 14 amino acids. The CDR3: CAISEHGRNTEAFF. CDR3 sequence (DNA): TGTGCCATCAGTGAGCATGGCCGGAACACTGAAGCTTTCTTT.

The chain is built from TRBV7-8 and TRBJ1-6; D is unresolved. Trimming left V 5 bases short and J 9 bases short, with 17 bases between. Germline V lookup: CDR1 SGHVS, CDR2 FQNEAQ. The CDR3 has 15 amino acids. CDR3: CASSPPGSEGSPLHF. The CDR3 coding sequence is TGTGCCAGCAGCCCGCCCGGGAGTGAAGGTTCACCCCTCCACTTT.

The chain combines TRBV4-3 with TRBJ2-1; possibly TRBD2 for D (7 bases). Trimming removed 4 bases from V and 7 bases from J, with 23 bases in between. This CDR3 comprises 17 residues. Germline loops: CDR1 LGHNA, CDR2 YSLEER. CDR3 residues: CASSRILMGGPRNEQFF. DNA of the CDR3: TGCGCCAGCAGCCGGATCCTGATGGGGGGGCCGAGGAATGAGCAGTTCTTC.

The sample holds a few counts of this clone. The V and J genes are TRBV19 and TRBJ2-2; 10 bases are shared with TRBD1. The CDR3 is 17 residues long. CDR1 is LNHDA, CDR2 SQIVND, per germline (reference sequence). Trimming took 7 bases from V and 6 from J; bases not matched to a gene: 14. The CDR3 spells CASTTPGQGLWAGELFF. The DNA for the CDR3 is TGTGCCAGTACTACCCCGGGACAGGGGCTATGGGCCGGGGAGCTGTTTTTT.

The chain combines TRBV19 with TRBJ1-1; 8 bases match TRBD1. The CDR3 has 15 residues. Trimming cost V 7 bases and J 1 base; bases outside gene matches: 8. The germline V gene encodes CDR1 LNHDA and CDR2 SQIVND (reference sequence). The DNA for the CDR3 is TGTGCCAGTAAGTTCTTTGGACAGGGGAACACTGAAGCTTTCTTT. Translating gives CASKFFGQGNTEAFF.

The V gene is TRBV19, the J gene TRBJ1-2, with 7 bases matching TRBD1. V lost 4 bases to trimming and J lost 4 bases; unmatched junction nucleotides: 6. CDR3 length: 14 residues. Germline-derived CDR1 and CDR2 are LNHDA and SQIVND (reference sequence). The CDR3 here is CASSNRGALYGYTF. Here the CDR3 DNA reads TGTGCCAGTAGTAACAGGGGCGCACTCTATGGCTACACCTTC.

J is TRBJ1-1 and V is TRBV11-2, with 7 bases identical to TRBD1. Germline CDR1 reads SGHAT; CDR2 reads FQNNGV. The CDR3 consists of 15 residues. The junction had 7 bases not matched to a gene; V was cut back by 5 bases and J by 1 base. The CDR3 sequence: CASSRTGQTNTEAFF. CDR3 bases: TGTGCCAGCAGCCGAACGGGACAGACGAACACTGAAGCTTTCTTT.

The chain carries TRBV6-5 and TRBJ1-2, with 7 bases fitting TRBD1. Germline CDR1 reads MNHEY; CDR2 reads SVGAGI. The CDR3 totals 15 residues. J gave up 4 bases and V 2 bases, and 7 bases lay outside the gene matches. The CDR3 DNA is TGTGCCAGCAGTTACCTTAGAGGGGGCGGCTATGGCTACACCTTC. This sequence encodes CASSYLRGGGYGYTF.

This clone was observed once. The chain recombines TRBV20-1 with TRBJ1-6, with TRBD1 identical over 7 bases. CDR1 is DFQATT and CDR2 is SNEGSKA in the germline V gene (reference sequence). Unmatched junction bases numbered 19, after V lost 5 bases and J lost 9 bases. This CDR3 region has 17 residues. For the CDR3, the DNA is TGCAGTGCTCGTGACAGGGCCGAACATGGAACCGGTTCACCCCTCCACTTT. It encodes CSARDRAEHGTGSPLHF.

The chain uses TRBV14 and TRBJ1-4, with a possible D match to TRBD1 (6 bases). Germline CDR1 is SGHDN and CDR2 is FVKESK. V was pared by 1 base and J by 4 bases, with 10 bases between. The CDR3 contains 15 residues. The CDR3 DNA follows: TGTGCCAGCAGCCAAGGGACAGAACTTAATGAAAAACTGTTTTTT. It yields the protein CASSQGTELNEKLFF.

The J gene is TRBJ2-7, the V gene TRBV2, with 9 nucleotides matching TRBD1. Germline V CDR1 and CDR2: SNHLY, FYNNEI. There are 13 residues in the CDR3. V lost 9 bases, J lost 6 bases, and 9 bases stayed unmatched. CDR3 amino acids: CASGGTGFFEQYF. As DNA, the CDR3 is TGTGCCAGTGGAGGGACAGGGTTTTTCGAGCAGTACTTC.

This chain uses TRBV27 with TRBJ2-2, with 13 bases fitting TRBD2. CDR3 size: 20 residues. With V trimmed by 3 bases and J by 3 bases, 13 bases remained unmatched. Germline V gene lookup returns CDR1 MNHEY and CDR2 SMNVEV (reference sequence). CDR3 residues: CASSFTNLGLAGWDTGELFF. The CDR3 DNA sequence: TGTGCCAGCAGTTTTACTAATCTGGGACTAGCGGGATGGGACACCGGGGAGCTGTTTTTT.

The V call is TRBV6-5, the J call TRBJ2-7; 9 nucleotides match TRBD1. Germline-derived CDR1 and CDR2 are MNHEY and SVGAGI. V shed 2 bases and J 1 base; nucleotides not matched to a gene: 3. The CDR3 covers 15 residues. CDR3 protein: CASSYDRGLSYEQYF. Here the CDR3 DNA reads TGTGCCAGCAGTTACGACAGGGGGTTATCCTACGAGCAGTACTTC.

The chain links TRBV4-3 to TRBJ1-1, with D maybe TRBD1 (5 bases). Germline values: CDR1 LGHNA, CDR2 YSLEER. V gave up 4 bases and J gave up 3 bases, with 12 bases separating them. The CDR3 has 14 amino acids. CDR3 loop: CASSPSGMYTEAFF. The CDR3 DNA sequence: TGCGCCAGCAGCCCATCAGGGATGTACACTGAAGCTTTCTTT.

In DNA form, the CDR3 reads TGTGCCAGCAGTTTATTTACAGGATACTCCTATAATTCACCCCTCCACTTT. Its protein product is CASSLFTGYSYNSPLHF. The chain recombines TRBV28 with TRBJ1-6, with D maybe TRBD1 (5 bases). The CDR3 is 17 residues long. CDR1 MDHEN and CDR2 SYDVKM come from the germline V gene. Trimming pared 1 base from V and 0 bases from J, leaving 10 bases between.

The chain has TRBV5-1 and TRBJ2-4; 7 bases agree with TRBD2. The germline gives CDR1 SGHRS, CDR2 YFSETQ. There are 16 residues in the CDR3. J lost 9 bases, V lost 1 base, and 13 bases had no gene match. The CDR3 protein is CASSLLLGAGEGIQYF. Written as DNA, the CDR3 is TGCGCCAGCAGCTTGCTTCTAGGGGCGGGAGAGGGCATTCAGTACTTC.

The chain has TRBV4-3 and TRBJ1-6; D uncertain. The V gene lost 4 bases and the J gene lost 7 bases, with 11 bases spanning the gap. Looked up from germline, CDR1 is LGHNA and CDR2 is YSLEER. The CDR3 loop spans 14 amino acids. Written as DNA, the CDR3 is TGCGCCAGCAGCCGCCAGGCTGAGAATTCACCCCTCCACTTT. The encoded protein is CASSRQAENSPLHF.

This clone was counted once. J is TRBJ2-7 and V is TRBV9, with TRBD2 matching 9 bases. The CDR3 loop spans 15 amino acids. V lost 3 bases, J lost 4 bases, and 8 bases stayed unmatched. In germline, CDR1 is SGDLS, CDR2 YYNGEE. The CDR3 spells CASSAAPGLAYEQYF. The CDR3 DNA is TGTGCCAGCAGCGCCGCGCCGGGACTAGCTTACGAGCAGTACTTC.

The J gene is TRBJ1-2, the V gene TRBV4-1; 8 positions match TRBD1. Losses at the gene ends were 1 base for V and 4 bases for J; bases not matched to a gene: 5. The CDR3 sequence is 15 residues long. Germline values: CDR1 MGHRA, CDR2 YSYEKL. CDR3 sequence (DNA): TGCGCCAGCAGCCAAGGGACAGGGAGTTTCTATGGCTACACCTTC. Translation gives CASSQGTGSFYGYTF.

The J gene is TRBJ1-4, the V gene TRBV27; tentatively, D is TRBD1 (5 bases). V was cut by 6 bases and J by 4 bases, with 12 bases left in between. Per germline, CDR1 MNHEY and CDR2 SMNVEV (reference sequence). This CDR3 has 14 residues. The chain's CDR3 is CASRLSGVNEKLFF. The CDR3 nucleotides are TGTGCCAGCAGACTATCGGGGGTTAATGAAAAACTGTTTTTT.

The V and J genes are TRBV4-1 and TRBJ2-1; no firm D call. Germline CDR1 and CDR2: MGHRA and YSYEKL. The CDR3 runs to 12 residues. Between the trimmed V and J ends, which lost 5 bases and 9 bases, there was a span of 11 bases. This CDR3 is CASSNGPGEQFF. The CDR3 coding sequence is TGCGCCAGCAGCAATGGCCCGGGTGAGCAGTTCTTC.

This chain uses TRBV27 with TRBJ2-1; 9 nucleotides match TRBD2. The CDR3 is 16 residues long. The V and J ends lost 5 bases and 5 bases, in that order; junction bases with no gene match: 10. Looked up from germline, CDR1 is MNHEY and CDR2 is SMNVEV (reference sequence). Here the CDR3 reads CASSPIAGVRDNEQFF. The CDR3 nucleotides read TGTGCCAGCAGTCCCATAGCGGGAGTTAGGGACAATGAGCAGTTCTTC.

The V gene is TRBV7-2, the J gene TRBJ2-1, with 7 bases that match TRBD2. After removal of 1 base from V and 7 bases from J, the junction contained 4 bases not matched to a gene. Looked up from germline, CDR1 is SGHTA and CDR2 is FQGNSA. The CDR3 runs to 14 residues. This chain's CDR3 is CASSLVASGNEQFF. The CDR3, as DNA: TGTGCCAGCAGCTTAGTGGCTAGCGGAAATGAGCAGTTCTTC.

A single count supports this clone. The rearrangement joins TRBV30 to TRBJ2-7; tentative D call: TRBD1 (5 bases). CDR1 is GTSNPN and CDR2 is SVGIG in the germline V gene (reference sequence). The CDR3 totals 17 residues. V lost 5 bases, J lost 3 bases, and 26 bases lay in between. The DNA for the CDR3 is TGTGCCTGGTCCCCTCCTCAGGGCGGAATCTACCTCTACGAGCAGTACTTC. Its translation is CAWSPPQGGIYLYEQYF.

The chain employs TRBV19 and TRBJ2-1, with TRBD2 identical over 8 bases. Germline CDR1 reads LNHDA; CDR2 reads SQIVND (reference sequence). The CDR3 extends over 14 amino acids. The V and J ends lost 7 bases and 4 bases, in that order; junction bases with no gene match: 6. CDR3 DNA: TGTGCCAGTACCCCAGCGGGAGAGTACAATGAGCAGTTCTTC. This encodes CASTPAGEYNEQFF.

The chain couples TRBV15 to TRBJ1-4; TRBD1 aligns across 10 bases. Germline V gene lookup returns CDR1 LNHNV and CDR2 YYDKDF (reference sequence). The junction had 7 bases not matched to a gene; V was cut back by 1 base and J by 8 bases. This CDR3 has 16 amino acids. The CDR3 loop is CATSRVSGTGDEKLFF. The CDR3 DNA is TGTGCCACCAGCAGAGTGTCCGGGACAGGGGACGAAAAACTGTTTTTT. The variable domain in full, completed from reference TRBV15 and TRBJ1-4, reads DAMVIQNPRYQVTQFGKPVTLSCSQTLNHNVMYWYQQKSSQAPKLLFHYYDKDFNNEADTPDNFQSRRPNTSFCFLDIRSPGLGDTAMYLCATSRVSGTGDEKLFFGSGTQLSVL.

This chain joins TRBV10-2 and TRBJ2-1; a possible D gene is TRBD2 (5 bases). The CDR3 is 14 residues long. Deletions cut 4 bases from V and 0 bases from J, with 7 bases between. Germline CDR1 and CDR2: WSHSY and SAAADI. The CDR3 nucleotides read TGCGCCAGCAGTGCTAGCAGCTCCTACAATGAGCAGTTCTTC. It is translated as CASSASSSYNEQFF.

This chain connects TRBV4-2 to TRBJ2-7; 7 bases agree with TRBD1. The CDR3 is made up of 17 amino acids. The ends lost 0 bases at V and 2 bases at J; junction bases unmatched: 10. From germline, CDR1 is LGHNA and CDR2 YNFKEQ. Written as DNA, the CDR3 is TGTGCCAGCAGCCAAGAATTAGGGGACAGCTTTGCCTACGAGCAGTACTTC. Amino acid sequence: CASSQELGDSFAYEQYF.

This clone was detected once. The chain has TRBV19 and TRBJ2-1; tentative D call: TRBD2 (6 bases). In germline, CDR1 is LNHDA, CDR2 SQIVND (reference sequence). V was shortened by 7 bases and J by 3 bases, with 10 bases between the two germline ends. The CDR3 consists of 13 residues. The CDR3 region is CASKGLSYNEQFF. In DNA, the CDR3 is TGTGCCAGTAAAGGACTAAGCTACAATGAGCAGTTCTTC.